Each of the 17 T cell receptor beta chains below was sequenced from the same sample in a study of cytotoxic CD8 clonotypes in ibrutinib-treated CLL (dated by TCRdb to the early 2020s). Explained via the paper, the time point label denotes: about 11 months on ibrutinib. Libraries were prepared through the immunoSEQ multiplex PCR assay. In its TCRdb copy, this immuneACCESS table keeps in-frame sequences only and misses some clones. Where compared with another copy, unresolved V genes explain less than half of these, and the others have no known cause. The sample profile shows over 120,000 clones; roughly three quarters of them were found once. About 13% of the sample is in the top ten clones. The material sequenced was PBMCs, taken after 12 months of ibrutinib treatment. The receptors stem from a human donor with chronic lymphocytic leukemia.

The chain is built from TRBV27 and TRBJ2-7; a possible D gene is TRBD1 (5 bases). Germline V gene sequence: CDR1 MNHEY, CDR2 SMNVEV (reference sequence). V was trimmed by 6 bases and J by 2 bases, leaving 11 bases between them. This CDR3 is built from 13 residues. The CDR3: CASRSRQPYEQYF. In DNA, the CDR3 is TGTGCCAGCAGAAGTCGACAGCCCTACGAGCAGTACTTC.

The chain is built from TRBV27 and TRBJ2-1, with D possibly matching TRBD1 (6 bases). The V end was cut by 2 bases, the J end by 10 bases, with 9 bases between. The germline gives CDR1 MNHEY, CDR2 SMNVEV (reference sequence). This CDR3 comprises 12 residues. As DNA, the CDR3 is TGTGCCAGCAGTTTAATGGGGACAGAGCAGTTCTTC. Translation: CASSLMGTEQFF.

This clone appeared a few times. The gene calls are TRBV6-1 and TRBJ2-5, with D maybe TRBD2 (5 bases). Trimming removed 8 bases from V and 5 bases from J, with 12 bases in between. CDR3 length equals 12 residues. The V gene's germline CDR1 is MNHNS and CDR2 SASEGT. The CDR3 here is CASSVGVETQYF. CDR3 in DNA: TGTGCCAGCTCGGTGGGAGTGGAGACCCAGTACTTC.

The chain carries TRBV5-1 and TRBJ2-5, with 9 nucleotides matching TRBD2. This CDR3 region has 16 residues. V was pared by 2 bases and J by 5 bases, with 10 bases of the junction left unmatched. Germline CDR1 reads SGHRS; CDR2 reads YFSETQ. Here the CDR3 reads CASSLGSGRGWETQYF. The CDR3 bases are TGCGCCAGCAGCTTAGGTAGCGGGAGAGGTTGGGAGACCCAGTACTTC.

This clone has only a few counts. V gene TRBV7-9 combines with J gene TRBJ2-7; D possibly corresponds to TRBD1 (6 bases). The CDR3 covers 14 residues. CDR1 is SEHNR and CDR2 is FQNEAQ in the germline V gene (reference sequence). Between the trimmed V and J ends, which lost 5 bases and 1 base, there was a span of 12 bases. CDR3 residues: CASSNWDKSYEQYF. In DNA form, the CDR3 reads TGTGCCAGCAGCAACTGGGACAAATCCTACGAGCAGTACTTC.

V gene TRBV9 combines with J gene TRBJ2-5; D gene ambiguous. CDR3 length: 14 residues. Deletions cut 4 bases from V and 2 bases from J, with 12 bases between. CDR1 is SGDLS, CDR2 YYNGEE, per germline. CDR3 sequence: CASSPPRAQETQYF. The CDR3 DNA follows: TGTGCCAGCAGCCCGCCTCGGGCTCAAGAGACCCAGTACTTC.

The V and J genes are TRBV5-1 and TRBJ2-1; 11 bases match TRBD2. CDR1 SGHRS and CDR2 YFSETQ come from the germline V gene. This CDR3 is built from 15 residues. V shed 4 bases, J shed 5 bases, and the junction held 5 bases outside the gene matches. The CDR3 loop is CASSGGTSGHNEQFF. The DNA of the CDR3 is TGCGCCAGCAGCGGCGGGACTAGCGGACACAATGAGCAGTTCTTC. The full variable domain, its missing parts supplied by reference TRBV5-1 and TRBJ2-1, is KAGVTQTPRYLIKTRGQQVTLSCSPISGHRSVSWYQQTPGQGLQFLFEYFSETQRNKGNFPGRFSGRQFSNSRSEMNVSTLELGDSALYLCASSGGTSGHNEQFFGPGTRLTVL.

The CDR3 DNA reads TGTGCCAGCAGTTTAGCAGCGACAGGGGGCGGATATGGCTACACCTTC. The encoded protein is CASSLAATGGGYGYTF. This sequence joins TRBV27 and TRBJ1-2; 10 nucleotides agree with TRBD1. The CDR3 has 16 residues. In germline, CDR1 is MNHEY, CDR2 SMNVEV (reference sequence). The J segment lost 5 bases and the V segment lost 2 bases, leaving 8 bases of the junction unmatched.

This clone was seen more than once but under ten times. The V call is TRBV18, the J call TRBJ1-1; possible D gene TRBD1, 5 bases. Germline V gene sequence: CDR1 KGHSH, CDR2 LQKENI. Trimming stripped 3 bases from V and 0 bases from J, with 14 bases between. The CDR3 spans 16 residues. The CDR3, as DNA: TGTGCCAGCTCACCCGGGGGGAAGGCGATGAACACTGAAGCTTTCTTT. This gives the protein CASSPGGKAMNTEAFF.

This chain uses TRBV27 with TRBJ2-7; the D is unclear. V shed 3 bases and J shed 3 bases, with 15 bases lying between them. Germline V lookup: CDR1 MNHEY, CDR2 SMNVEV (reference sequence). The CDR3 runs 15 residues. The CDR3 here is CASSFFSSKGYEQYF. CDR3 bases: TGTGCCAGCAGTTTTTTTAGCTCGAAAGGCTACGAGCAGTACTTC.

The genes are TRBV2 and TRBJ1-5; TRBD1 aligns across 8 bases. The CDR3 contains 13 residues. J was trimmed by 3 bases and V by 10 bases; bases with no gene match: 5. In germline, CDR1 is SNHLY, CDR2 FYNNEI. The CDR3 DNA reads as TGTGCCACCGGACAGGGACTCAATCAGCCCCAGCATTTT. Amino acids: CATGQGLNQPQHF.

This rearrangement joins TRBV2 to TRBJ2-7; a weak D match, TRBD2 (6 bases). Germline V CDR1 and CDR2: SNHLY, FYNNEI. This CDR3 spans 15 amino acids. The V gene lost 1 base and the J gene lost 3 bases, with 13 bases spanning the gap. The CDR3 spells CASSEGRGPDYEQYF. The CDR3 DNA reads as TGTGCCAGCAGTGAAGGGAGGGGCCCTGACTACGAGCAGTACTTC. Supplemented by reference TRBV2 and TRBJ2-7, the full variable domain reads EPEVTQTPSHQVTQMGQEVILRCVPISNHLYFYWYRQILGQKVEFLVSFYNNEISEKSEIFDDQFSVERPDGSNFTLKIRSTKLEDSAMYFCASSEGRGPDYEQYFGPGTRLTVT.

The CDR3 DNA is TGCGCCAGCAGCGGGGACCCCAGCTCAGATACGCAGTATTTT. Residues: CASSGDPSSDTQYF. This chain uses TRBV5-1 with TRBJ2-3; D tentatively fits TRBD1 or TRBD2 (5 bases each). Looked up from germline, CDR1 is SGHRS and CDR2 is YFSETQ. The ends were cut back, 4 bases at V and 4 bases at J, with 13 bases in the middle. This CDR3 comprises 14 residues.

For the CDR3, the DNA is TGTGCCAGCAGCTTATACACTGAAGCTTTCTTT. Its translation is CASSLYTEAFF. The V call is TRBV7-9, the J call TRBJ1-1; D is unresolved. CDR1 and CDR2 from the germline V gene are SEHNR and FQNEAQ (reference sequence). Trimming shortened V by 2 bases and J by 3 bases, and 1 base separated the two germline ends. CDR3 length: 11 amino acids. Using reference TRBV7-9 and TRBJ1-1 for the parts outside the CDR3, the full variable domain is DTGVSQNPRHKITKRGQNVTFRCDPISEHNRLYWYRQTLGQGPEFLTYFQNEAQLEKSRLLSDRFSAERPKGSFSTLEIQRTEQGDSAMYLCASSLYTEAFFGQGTRLTVV.

This clone was seen a handful of times. V is TRBV10-3 and J is TRBJ2-7, with D hard to call. The CDR3 spans 11 residues. Trimming took off 3 bases at V and 2 bases at J, with 2 bases between the two ends. CDR1 ENHRY and CDR2 SYGVKD come from the germline V gene. The CDR3 reads CAISDTYEQYF. The CDR3 DNA reads as TGTGCCATCAGTGATACCTACGAGCAGTACTTC.

The chain joins TRBV5-1 to TRBJ2-2, with TRBD1 matching over 8 bases. The V gene end was trimmed by 3 bases and the J gene end by 5 bases; junction bases not matched to a gene: 6. The CDR3 is made up of 15 amino acids. Germline CDR1 reads SGHRS; CDR2 reads YFSETQ. The CDR3 DNA reads as TGCGCCAGCAGCTACGGACAGGGTACGACCGGGGAGCTGTTTTTT. Residues: CASSYGQGTTGELFF. Full variable domain (rest looked up from reference TRBV5-1 and TRBJ2-2): KAGVTQTPRYLIKTRGQQVTLSCSPISGHRSVSWYQQTPGQGLQFLFEYFSETQRNKGNFPGRFSGRQFSNSRSEMNVSTLELGDSALYLCASSYGQGTTGELFFGEGSRLTVL.

This clone was counted only a few times. This chain uses TRBV27 with TRBJ2-5; 8 nucleotides align to TRBD1. The V and J ends lost 5 bases and 7 bases, in that order; junction bases with no gene match: 12. Germline values: CDR1 MNHEY, CDR2 SMNVEV (reference sequence). This CDR3 has 15 residues. The chain's CDR3 is CASSQTGAGGGTQYF. The CDR3, as DNA: TGTGCCAGCAGTCAGACAGGGGCCGGAGGTGGGACCCAGTACTTC.